Listed below are T cell receptor beta chains from one sample, sequenced in a study of tumor and adjacent non-tumor tissue in lung cancer. TCRdb recomputed calls from the multiplex PCR reads with MiXCR, one row per CDR3 protein. The table lists some 99,000 distinct CDR3 sequences, 60% to 65% of them singletons. Material for sequencing was distant non-tumor lung tissue. The source of these receptors is a man in his fifties or sixties with non-small cell lung cancer. The CDR3 runs from the conserved cysteine through the conserved F or W. The D gene is left open where the match is weak. Only part of the rows carry a size: once, few, many, or a class if the clone is expanded.

>TRBD2|TRBV30|TRBJ2-1|14|.
TGTGCCTGCCGGAGGTGGGAGGGATACAATGAGCAGTTCTTC
CACRRWEGYNEQFF
>.|TRBV7-9|TRBJ2-4|17|.
TGTGCCAGCAGCTTCAGGGGAGACGGGACTGCCAAAAACATTCAGTACTTC
CASSFRGDGTAKNIQYF
>.|TRBV29-1|TRBJ2-7|13|.
TGCAGCGTAATCCCGGAGTCGGGTTACGAGCAGTACTTC
CSVIPESGYEQYF
>TRBD2|TRBV19|TRBJ2-7|14|.
TGTGCCAGTAGTATCTCCGTCGGGGGGTACGAGCAGTACTTC
CASSISVGGYEQYF
>TRBD1|TRBV6-5|TRBJ1-1|14|.
TGTGCCAGCAGACTACAGGGGATGAGCACTGAAGCTATCTTT
CASRLQGMSTEAIF
>.|TRBV6-2/TRBV6-3|TRBJ2-2|14|.
TGTGTCAGCAGAACCGAGACGAACACCGGGGAGCTGTTTTTT
CVSRTETNTGELFF
>.|TRBV29-1|TRBJ2-7|12|.
TGCAGCCTGACAAGGGCACTCGACGAGCATTACTTC
CSLTRALDEHYF
>.|TRBV4-2|TRBJ2-1|15|.
TGTGCCAGCAGCCAATCGGAACATGGTCGCAATAAGCAGTTCTTC
CASSQSEHGRNKQFF
>.|TRBV11-2|TRBJ2-5|16|.
TGTGCCAGCGGCTTAGTGGCTAACGGGAGTAGTGAGACCCAGTACTTC
CASGLVANGSSETQYF
>TRBD2|TRBV9|TRBJ2-5|15|few
TGTGCCAGCAGCGTAGTAAGCACTAGCGAAGAGACCCAGTACTTC
CASSVVSTSEETQYF
>.|TRBV12-3/TRBV12-4|TRBJ1-2|13|once
TGTTCCAGCAATTCAGGAGGAGCCTATGGCTACACCTTC
CSSNSGGAYGYTF
>.|TRBV11-2|TRBJ2-3|16|medium-sized
TGTGCCAGCAGCTTAGTTCCAGGGACTCCAACAGATACGCAGTATTTT
CASSLVPGTPTDTQYF
>TRBD1|TRBV28|TRBJ1-2|15|many
TGTGCCAGCAGTTTAGCGGGACAGGGCTACTATGGCTACACCTTC
CASSLAGQGYYGYTF
>TRBD1|TRBV29-1|TRBJ1-1|13|many
TGCAGCGTTGGAACAGGGGAACACACTGAAGCTTTCTTT
CSVGTGEHTEAFF
>.|TRBV5-1|TRBJ2-3|15|few
TGCGCCAGCAGCTTGGGAGGCAGGGCCCCAGATACGCAGTATTTT
CASSLGGRAPDTQYF
>TRBD2|TRBV4-1|TRBJ2-1|17|once
TGCGCCAGCAGCCAAAGAACCCGGACTAGCGGATACAACGAGCAGTTCTTC
CASSQRTRTSGYNEQFF
>.|TRBV28|TRBJ2-3|11|many
TGTGCCAGCAGTTCCCCAGATACGCAGTATTTT
CASSSPDTQYF
>.|TRBV5-1|TRBJ2-7|13|many
TGCGCCAGCAGCTCCAGTTCAGCCTACGAGCAGTACTTC
CASSSSSAYEQYF
>.|TRBV12-3/TRBV12-4|TRBJ2-1|15|.
TGTGCTAGCAGTACTTCTAGCTGGAGTAGTAGTGAGCAGTTCTTC
CASSTSSWSSSEQFF
>.|TRBV28|TRBJ2-7|14|.
TGTACCAGCAAAATCAGTGGTAACTCCTACGAGCAGTACTTC
CTSKISGNSYEQYF
>TRBD1|TRBV6-2/TRBV6-3|TRBJ1-1|15|many
TGTGCCAGCGGACGGCCGACAGGGTCGGGTACTGAAGCTTTCTTT
CASGRPTGSGTEAFF
>.|TRBV11-3|TRBJ2-1|15|.
TGCATCAGCAGCTTAGCCGGGACGTATAACAATGAGCAGTTCTTC
CISSLAGTYNNEQFF
>TRBD2|TRBV4-1|TRBJ2-1|17|few
TGCGCCAGTAGCCAACTTATGACTAGCGGGAGCGGGAATGAGCAGTTCTTC
CASSQLMTSGSGNEQFF
>TRBD2|TRBV11-3|TRBJ2-1|16|.
TGTGCCAGCAGCCCGGGGGGTTCGAACTCCTACAATGAACAGTTCTTC
CASSPGGSNSYNEQFF
>TRBD2|TRBV29-1|TRBJ2-3|14|.
TGCAACGTTGGGACTAGCGGGACCACGCGTACGCAGTATTTT
CNVGTSGTTRTQYF
>.|TRBV6-2/TRBV6-3|TRBJ2-2|14|.
TGTGCCAACAGTTACAGTTTCGTAACCGGGGAGCTGTTTTTT
CANSYSFVTGELFF
>.|TRBV25-1|TRBJ1-1|15|once
TGTGCCAGCAGTGAATTTGACCAGGGGCTGACTGAAGCTCTCTTT
CASSEFDQGLTEALF
>.|TRBV4-1|TRBJ2-1|13|.
TGCGCCAGCTTAAGGGGAACAGGAAATGAGCAGTTCTTC
CASLRGTGNEQFF
>.|TRBV11-2|TRBJ1-1|13|.
TGTGCCAGCAGCTTAGCCTTGAAAAATGAAGCTTTCTTT
CASSLALKNEAFF
>TRBD2|TRBV20-1|TRBJ2-1|15|many
TGCAGTGCTAGTGTTAGCGGGAACTCCTACAATGAGCAGTTCTTC
CSASVSGNSYNEQFF
>.|TRBV9|TRBJ1-1|14|few
TGTGCCAGCAGCGTTGGGGTTCTGGAGACTGAAGCTTTCTTT
CASSVGVLETEAFF
>TRBD1|TRBV19|TRBJ2-6|20|.
TGTGCCAGTAGTACTATCTTGACCAACAGGGGGACGGGTGGGGCCAACGTCCTGACTTTC
CASSTILTNRGTGGANVLTF
>.|TRBV20-1|TRBJ2-5|15|few
TGCAGTGCTAGAGATGCCACAGAAAACCAAGAGACCCAGTACTTC
CSARDATENQETQYF
>TRBD2|TRBV28|TRBJ2-2|16|once
TGTGCCAACAGCCCAAGCGGGAGGGCGAACACCGGGGAGCTGTTTTTT
CANSPSGRANTGELFF
>.|TRBV24-1|TRBJ1-2|13|few
TGTGCCACCAGTGATTTGACAGGGAGCGGCTACACCTTC
CATSDLTGSGYTF
>.|TRBV27|TRBJ1-6|13|.
TGTGCCAGCAGGCCACAGGGTAGCCCACCCCTCCACTTT
CASRPQGSPPLHF
>.|TRBV6-1|TRBJ1-6|13|many
TGTGCCAGCAATAACAGAGGGAATTCACCCCTCCACTTT
CASNNRGNSPLHF
>TRBD2|TRBV6-1|TRBJ2-3|13|many
TGTGCCAGCAAAAGCGGGGTTACAGATACGCAGTATTTT
CASKSGVTDTQYF
>.|TRBV7-9|TRBJ2-1|12|many
TGTGCCAGCAGCTTAGAGGTTTTCGAGCAGTTCTTC
CASSLEVFEQFF
>TRBD2|TRBV6-5|TRBJ2-1|15|.
TGTGCCATCAGCCTGGGACTAGCGGGAGGGCCTGAGCAGTTCTTC
CAISLGLAGGPEQFF
>.|TRBV6-5|TRBJ2-7|14|.
TGTGCTAGCAGTTCCAGACTGGGGCCCGGGGAGCAGTACTTC
CASSSRLGPGEQYF
>.|TRBV12-3/TRBV12-4|TRBJ1-2|12|once
TGTGACAGCAGTTCCGGGCCACGTGGCTACACCTTC
CDSSSGPRGYTF